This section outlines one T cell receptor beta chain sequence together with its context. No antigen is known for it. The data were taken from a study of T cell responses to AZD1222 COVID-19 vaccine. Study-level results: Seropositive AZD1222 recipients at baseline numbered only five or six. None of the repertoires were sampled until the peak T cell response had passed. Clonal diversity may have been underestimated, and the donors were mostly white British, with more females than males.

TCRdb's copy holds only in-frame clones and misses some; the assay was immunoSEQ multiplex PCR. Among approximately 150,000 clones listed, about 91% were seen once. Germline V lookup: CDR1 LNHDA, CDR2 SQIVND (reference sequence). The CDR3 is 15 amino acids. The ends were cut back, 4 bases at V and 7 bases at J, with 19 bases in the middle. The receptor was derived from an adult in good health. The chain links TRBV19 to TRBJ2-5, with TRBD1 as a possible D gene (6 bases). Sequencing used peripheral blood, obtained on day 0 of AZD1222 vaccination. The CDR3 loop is CASSTSDSRRGTQYF. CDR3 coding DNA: TGTGCCAGTAGTACCTCGGACAGTCGGCGTGGGACCCAGTACTTC. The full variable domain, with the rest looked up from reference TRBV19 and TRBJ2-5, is DGGITQSPKYLFRKEGQNVTLSCEQNLNHDAMYWYRQDPGQGLRLIYYSQIVNDFQKGDIAEGYSVSREKKESFPLTVTSAQKNPTAFYLCASSTSDSRRGTQYFGPGTRLLVL.